The 10 T cell receptor beta chains given below trace back to one sample, sequenced in a study of shared clonotypes between healthy human individuals. Measured with immunoSEQ multiplex PCR; TCRdb has only the in-frame clones, and not every one. The sample contains approximately 700,000 clones, around 78% of which appear only once. Sequencing used memory CD4+ T cells sorted from blood. Noted subset: CD45RA-negative fraction. The receptor source for this set is a woman aged 25 to 39 in good health.

J is TRBJ2-7 and V is TRBV13, with TRBD1 identical over 7 bases. This CDR3 is 18 amino acids long. Germline V lookup: CDR1 PRHDT, CDR2 FYEKMQ (reference sequence). V dropped 5 bases and J dropped 0; count of bases not matched to a gene: 16. CDR3 sequence reads: CASSPSGYLGGSSYEQYF. The CDR3 region has the DNA TGTGCCAGCAGCCCGTCCGGTTACCTAGGGGGCAGCTCCTACGAGCAGTACTTC.

This clone was observed once. The sample contains more than one DNA sequence encoding this CDR3. This chain connects TRBV5-4 to TRBJ1-2; D is uncertain. V shed 2 bases and J shed 0 bases, with 2 bases lying between them. CDR1 is SGHNT and CDR2 is YYREEE in the germline V gene (reference sequence). The CDR3 contains 12 residues. This chain's CDR3 is CASSLTNYGYTF. The CDR3 DNA reads as TGTGCCAGCAGCTTAACTAACTATGGCTACACCTTC.

About this clone itself: One end of the junction fails to match germline, which may point to a read error. This rearrangement joins TRBV5-1 to TRBJ2-1; D ambiguous. The CDR3 consists of 13 residues. The germline gives CDR1 SGHRS, CDR2 YFSETQ. CDR3 region: CASSLDPYNEQFF. The CDR3 nucleotides read TGCGCCAGCAGCTTGGACCCCTATAATGAGCAGTTCTTC.

This chain connects TRBV2 to TRBJ2-7; D remains unclear. The V and J ends lost 11 bases and 2 bases respectively, with 19 bases between them. CDR1 and CDR2 (germline): SNHLY, FYNNEI. This CDR3 is 14 amino acids long. CDR3 nucleotide sequence: TGTGCCGCAGCGCGTGTGACCTGGGCCTACGAGCAGTACTTC. It specifies CAAARVTWAYEQYF.

This chain joins TRBV5-4 and TRBJ2-5; weak D call: TRBD2 (7 bases). Germline V gene data show CDR1 as SGHNT and CDR2 as YYREEE (reference sequence). Trimming pared 4 bases from V and 0 bases from J, leaving 10 bases between. The CDR3 extends over 14 amino acids. In nucleotides, the CDR3 is TGTGCCAGCAGCAGCGGGACACACCAAGAGACCCAGTACTTC. Translation gives CASSSGTHQETQYF.

This clone was counted a single time. At one boundary the junction diverges from the germline segment, which might be a read error. V and J are TRBV30 and TRBJ2-5, with D tentatively TRBD1 (6 bases). The CDR3 sequence is 14 residues long. Per the germline V gene, CDR1 is GTSNPN and CDR2 is SVGIG (reference sequence). In nucleotides, the CDR3 is TGTGCCTGGAGTGTAGGGGGAATGGCAGAGACCCGGTACTTC. Encoded protein: CAWSVGGMAETRYF.

The CDR3 loop is CASSVGHSGNQPQHF. The DNA of the CDR3 is TGTGCCAGCAGTGTCGGACACTCGGGCAATCAGCCCCAGCATTTT. This rearrangement joins TRBV6-1 to TRBJ1-5; possible D gene TRBD1, 5 bases. Germline V lookup: CDR1 MNHNS, CDR2 SASEGT. V lost 4 bases and J lost 2, with 12 bases in between. This CDR3 spans 15 amino acids.

This chain's CDR3 is CASSQDWAGQYF. As DNA, the CDR3 is TGTGCCAGCAGCCAAGATTGGGCGGGGCAGTATTTT. The chain employs TRBV14 and TRBJ2-3, with a possible D match to TRBD2 (5 bases). The germline V and J ends were trimmed by 0 bases and 11 bases, with 9 bases remaining between them. Per the germline V gene, CDR1 is SGHDN and CDR2 is FVKESK. The CDR3 is 12 residues long. Supplemented by reference TRBV14 and TRBJ2-3, the full variable domain reads EAGVTQFPSHSVIEKGQTVTLRCDPISGHDNLYWYRRVMGKEIKFLLHFVKESKQDESGMPNNRFLAERTGGTYSTLKVQPAELEDSGVYFCASSQDWAGQYFGPGTRLTVL.

This clone was observed a few times. DNA for the CDR3: TGTGCCAGCAGTCCGCCGGGGGCGACGCAGTATTTT. It specifies CASSPPGATQYF. The genes are TRBV27 and TRBJ2-3; D is possibly TRBD1 or TRBD2 (6 bases each). V lost 5 bases, J lost 9 bases, and 12 bases lay in between. Germline V gene lookup returns CDR1 MNHEY and CDR2 SMNVEV (reference sequence). The CDR3 spans 12 residues.

This chain uses TRBV6-1 with TRBJ1-4; D is perhaps TRBD1 (5 bases). Germline V gives CDR1 MNHNS, CDR2 SASEGT. The CDR3 is made up of 14 amino acids. The V and J ends lost 4 bases and 6 bases respectively, with 12 bases between them. CDR3 nucleotides: TGTGCCAGCAGTGGGTTACAGGAACATGAAAAACTGTTTTTT. It is translated as CASSGLQEHEKLFF.